This T cell receptor beta chain was profiled in a study of CD8+ T cells in alopecia areata. Findings and limits, study-wide: Treatment with tofacitinib significantly lowered scalp clonality and reduced expanded CD8+ clones among the top 100.

To note about this clone: As yet, its antigen is unknown.

As the sequencing template, cDNA was produced by extracting RNA and reverse transcribing it. The repertoire was sequenced with immunoSEQ multiplex PCR; TCRdb's copy has only in-frame clones and lacks some. The sample lists hundreds of thousands of clones, 60% seen once, with around 0.92% in the top ten. Germline V CDR1 and CDR2: MNHEY, SVGAGI. V lost 2 bases to trimming and J lost 1 base, with 8 bases between them. This CDR3 spans 14 amino acids. As for treatment: oral pan-JAK inhibitor, 5-10 mg twice daily. Sorted out of PBMCs were CD4+ T cells and CD8+ T cells. The TCR originated in a human donor with alopecia areata. Specimen: CD4+ T cells sorted from blood, collected at roughly week 52, from a patient treated with tofacitinib. The rearrangement uses TRBV6-5 and TRBJ1-1; TRBD1 might be the D (5 bases). The chain's CDR3 is CASSYAGRNTEAFF. In DNA, the CDR3 is TGTGCCAGCAGTTACGCGGGACGGAACACTGAAGCTTTCTTT.